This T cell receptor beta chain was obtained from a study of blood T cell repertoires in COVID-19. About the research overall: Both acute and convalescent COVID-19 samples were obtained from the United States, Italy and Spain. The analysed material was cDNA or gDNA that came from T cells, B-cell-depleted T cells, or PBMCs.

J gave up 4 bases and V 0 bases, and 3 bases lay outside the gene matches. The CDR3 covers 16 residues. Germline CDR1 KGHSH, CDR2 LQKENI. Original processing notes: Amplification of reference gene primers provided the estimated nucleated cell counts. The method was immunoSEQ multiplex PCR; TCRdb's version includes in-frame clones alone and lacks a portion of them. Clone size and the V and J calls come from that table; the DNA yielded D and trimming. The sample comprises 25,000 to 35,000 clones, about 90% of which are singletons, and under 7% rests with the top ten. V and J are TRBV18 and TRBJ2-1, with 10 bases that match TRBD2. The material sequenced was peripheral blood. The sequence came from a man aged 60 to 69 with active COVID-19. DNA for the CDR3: TGTGCCAGCTCACCACCCCTAGCGGGGGTATACAATGAGCAGTTCTTC. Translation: CASSPPLAGVYNEQFF.